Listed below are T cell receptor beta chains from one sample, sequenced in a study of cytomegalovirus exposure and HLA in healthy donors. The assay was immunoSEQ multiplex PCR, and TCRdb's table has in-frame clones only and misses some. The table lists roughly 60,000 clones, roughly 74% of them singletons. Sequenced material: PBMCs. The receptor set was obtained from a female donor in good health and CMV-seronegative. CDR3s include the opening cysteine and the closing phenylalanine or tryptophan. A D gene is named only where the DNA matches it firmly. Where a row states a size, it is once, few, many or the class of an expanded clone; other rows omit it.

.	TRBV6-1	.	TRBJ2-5	CASSEAEGQGGETQYF	TGTGCCAGCAGTGAAGCGGAAGGACAGGGAGGGGAGACCCAGTACTTC
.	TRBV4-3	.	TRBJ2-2	CASSQGQGPNTGELFF	TGCGCCAGCAGCCAAGGTCAGGGGCCGAACACCGGGGAGCTGTTTTTT
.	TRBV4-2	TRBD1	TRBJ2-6	CASSQAGTGNGGANVLTF	TGTGCCAGCAGCCAAGCCGGGACAGGGAATGGTGGGGCCAACGTCCTGACTTTC
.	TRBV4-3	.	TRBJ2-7	CASSQDLATPYEQYF	TGCGCCAGCAGCCAAGATTTAGCCACCCCCTACGAGCAGTACTTC
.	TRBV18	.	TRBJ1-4	CASSPSGAREKLFF	TGTGCCAGCTCACCCTCAGGGGCAAGGGAAAAACTGTTTTTT
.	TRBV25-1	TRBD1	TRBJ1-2	CASSDSWGQDYGYTF	TGTGCCAGCAGTGATTCCTGGGGACAGGACTATGGCTACACCTTC
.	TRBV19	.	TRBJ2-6	CASSIGQEVLSGANVLTF	TGTGCCAGTAGTATAGGGCAGGAGGTACTCTCTGGGGCCAACGTCCTGACTTTC
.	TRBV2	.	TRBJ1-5	CASSLTTGQPQHF	TGTGCCAGCAGCCTTACGACAGGTCAGCCCCAGCATTTT
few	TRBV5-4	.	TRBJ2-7	CASSLGFGYEQYF	TGTGCCAGCAGCTTGGGGTTCGGCTACGAGCAGTACTTC
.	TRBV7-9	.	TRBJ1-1	CASSHPSGTTEAFF	TGTGCCAGCAGCCACCCCTCCGGGACTACTGAAGCTTTCTTT
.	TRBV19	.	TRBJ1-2	CASNTDSLYGYTF	TGTGCCAGTAACACGGACAGTTTGTATGGCTACACCTTC
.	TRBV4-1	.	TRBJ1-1	CASSQEPLQRLNTEAFF	TGCGCCAGCAGCCAAGAGCCCCTTCAGCGGCTGAACACTGAAGCTTTCTTT
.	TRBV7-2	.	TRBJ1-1	CASSQSRREAFF	TGTGCCAGCAGCCAATCTCGGAGGGAAGCTTTCTTT
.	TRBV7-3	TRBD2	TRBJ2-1	CASSLSLSGGQWNEQFF	TGTGCCAGCAGCTTAAGTCTCAGCGGGGGGCAGTGGAATGAGCAGTTCTTC
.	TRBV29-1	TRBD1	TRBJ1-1	CSVADSGTGNTEAFF	TGCAGCGTTGCCGATAGTGGGACAGGGAACACTGAAGCTTTCTTT
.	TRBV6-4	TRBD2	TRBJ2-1	CASSDRGLAGWDEQFF	TGTGCCAGCAGTGACAGGGGACTAGCGGGTTGGGATGAGCAGTTCTTC
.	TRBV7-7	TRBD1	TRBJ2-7	CASSAREGTGSGEQYF	TGTGCTAGCAGCGCACGGGAAGGGACAGGGAGCGGAGAGCAGTACTTC
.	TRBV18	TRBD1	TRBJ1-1	CASSPRPQGATTEAFF	TGTGCCAGCTCACCACGACCACAGGGGGCGACCACTGAAGCTTTCTTT
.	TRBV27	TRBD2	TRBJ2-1	CASSPVTSGGNNEQFF	TGTGCCAGCAGTCCCGTGACTAGCGGGGGAAACAATGAGCAGTTCTTC
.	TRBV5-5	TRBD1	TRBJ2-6	CASSMGDRTPSGANVLTF	TGTGCCAGCAGCATGGGGGACAGGACCCCTTCTGGGGCCAACGTCCTGACTTTC
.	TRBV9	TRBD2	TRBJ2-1	CASSNPSGGPYNEQFF	TGTGCCAGCAGCAATCCCTCGGGGGGTCCCTACAATGAGCAGTTCTTC
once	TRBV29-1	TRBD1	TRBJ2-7	CSVGDRATYEQYF	TGCAGCGTTGGCGACAGGGCTACCTACGAGCAGTACTTC
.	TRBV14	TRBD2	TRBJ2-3	CASSQTSGLDTQYF	TGTGCCAGCAGCCAGACTAGCGGGTTAGATACGCAGTATTTT
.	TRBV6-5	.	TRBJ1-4	CASRGVQGWEKLFF	TGTGCCAGCAGAGGGGTCCAGGGGTGGGAAAAACTGTTTTTT
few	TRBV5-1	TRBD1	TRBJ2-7	CASSSHGTGKYEQYF	TGCGCCAGCAGCAGTCATGGGACAGGGAAATACGAGCAGTACTTC
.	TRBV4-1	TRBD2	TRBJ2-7	CASSHGTSGEYEQYF	TGCGCCAGCAGCCACGGGACTAGCGGAGAATACGAGCAGTACTTC
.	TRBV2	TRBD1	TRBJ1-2	CASSGLGQGNYGYTF	TGTGCCAGCAGTGGTCTAGGACAGGGCAACTATGGCTACACCTTC
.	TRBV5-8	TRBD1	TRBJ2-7	CAGLGQALPRVYEQYF	TGTGCAGGGCTCGGACAGGCGCTTCCAAGGGTCTACGAGCAGTACTTC
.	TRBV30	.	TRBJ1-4	CAWSVSGSATNEKLFF	TGTGCCTGGAGTGTATCAGGGTCTGCAACTAATGAAAAACTGTTTTTT
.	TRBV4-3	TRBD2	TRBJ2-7	CASSQDSLLAGANSYEQYF	TGCGCCAGCAGCCAAGATAGCCTACTAGCGGGGGCAAACTCCTACGAGCAGTACTTC
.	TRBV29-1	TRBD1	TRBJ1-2	CSVLDREGYGYTF	TGCAGCGTCCTGGACAGGGAGGGCTATGGCTACACCTTC
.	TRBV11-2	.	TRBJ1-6	CASSARGFNSPLHF	TGTGCCAGCAGCGCCCGCGGCTTTAATTCACCCCTCCACTTT
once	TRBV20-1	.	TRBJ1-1	CSARLSEAFF	TGCAGTGCCCGCCTCTCCGAGGCTTTCTTT
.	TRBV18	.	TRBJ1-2	CASSTFTQFPIKSYTF	TGTGCCAGCTCAACTTTTACTCAATTCCCTATAAAGAGCTACACCTTC
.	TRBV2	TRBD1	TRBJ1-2	CASSVGQGDGGYTF	TGTGCCAGCAGTGTTGGACAGGGGGACGGCGGCTACACCTTC
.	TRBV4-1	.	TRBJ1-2	CASSPETGHPYYGYPF	TGCGCCAGCAGCCCAGAAACAGGGCACCCCTACTATGGCTACCCCTTC
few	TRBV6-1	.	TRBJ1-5	CASSEAEGTGNQPQHF	TGTGCCAGCAGTGAAGCGGAGGGTACGGGCAATCAGCCCCAGCATTTT
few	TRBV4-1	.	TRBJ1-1	CASSQSRNTEAFF	TGCGCCAGCAGCCAAAGTAGGAACACTGAAGCTTTCTTT
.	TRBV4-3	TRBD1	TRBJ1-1	CASSQDPQGANTEAFF	TGCGCCAGCAGCCAAGATCCCCAGGGGGCGAACACTGAAGCTTTCTTT
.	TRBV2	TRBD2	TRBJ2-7	CVSSEAGPYEQYF	TGTGTCAGCAGTGAAGCGGGGCCCTACGAGCAGTACTTC
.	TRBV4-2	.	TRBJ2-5	CASSQGKGGETQYF	TGTGCCAGCAGCCAAGGAAAAGGAGGAGAGACCCAGTACTTC
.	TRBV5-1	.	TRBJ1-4	CASRGGGANWEKLFF	TGCGCCAGCAGGGGTGGAGGGGCTAACTGGGAAAAACTGTTTTTT
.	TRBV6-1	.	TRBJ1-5	CASSGDRLAGNQPQHF	TGTGCCAGCAGTGGCGACAGATTAGCGGGCAATCAGCCCCAGCATTTT
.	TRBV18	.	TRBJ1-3	CASSSSKGNNLNSTIYF	TGTGCCAGCTCGTCGTCGAAGGGGAACAACCTGAACAGCACCATATATTTT
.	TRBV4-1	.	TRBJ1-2	CASSQAPGLLANYGYTF	TGCGCCAGCAGCCAAGCCCCTGGACTTTTAGCTAACTATGGCTACACCTTC
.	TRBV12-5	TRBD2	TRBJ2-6	CASGLGGGRQTYSGANVLTF	TGTGCTAGTGGTTTGGGGGGCGGGAGACAGACTTACTCTGGGGCCAACGTCCTGACTTTC
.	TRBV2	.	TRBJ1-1	CASTPSLMNTEAFF	TGTGCCAGTACACCTTCCCTTATGAACACTGAAGCTTTCTTT
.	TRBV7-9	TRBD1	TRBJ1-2	CSSSSRDRDNYGYTF	TGTTCCAGCAGCTCCCGGGACAGAGATAACTATGGCTACACCTTC
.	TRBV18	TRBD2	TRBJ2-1	CASSPRGRTGYNEQFF	TGTGCCAGCTCACCCCGCGGGAGGACGGGGTACAATGAGCAGTTCTTC
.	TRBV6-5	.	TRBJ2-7	CASSRRPFLSYEQYF	TGTGCCAGCAGTCGTCGCCCTTTCCTGAGCTACGAGCAGTACTTC
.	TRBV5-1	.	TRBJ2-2	CASTPRQGTAGELFF	TGCGCCAGCACCCCGCGGCAGGGGACGGCCGGGGAGCTGTTTTTT
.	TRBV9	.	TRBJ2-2	CASSWDTGTGELFF	TGTGCCAGCAGCTGGGACACGGGCACCGGGGAGCTGTTTTTT
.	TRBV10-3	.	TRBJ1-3	CAINQGTSSGNTIYF	TGTGCCATCAATCAGGGGACGAGCTCTGGAAACACCATATATTTT